The present T cell receptor beta chain was sequenced within a study of blood T cells in healthy people across ages. Primed by a sample-barcoded 5' primer and a J-beta primer mix, a second PCR proceeded for 7 to 11 cycles. TCRdb passed the 5' RACE reads through MiXCR, listing each CDR3 protein once. This sample has about 1,400,000 distinct CDR3 sequences; 42% occur once, and the top ten carry 7% to 9.5%. The CDR3 is 16 residues long. Trimming pared 4 bases from V and 0 bases from J, leaving 10 bases between. The germline CDR1 and CDR2 sequences are MNHNS and SASEGT. The TCR sequence derives from a woman younger than 30 in good health. Sequenced sample: blood. This chain uses TRBV6-1 with TRBJ2-6; tentative D call: TRBD1 (6 bases). For the CDR3, the DNA is TGTGCCAGCAGTGGTTGGACAGTCTCTGGGGCCAACGTCCTGACTTTC. This sequence encodes CASSGWTVSGANVLTF.